Included here is one TCR beta chain sequence, with context. This clonotype was detected ten times or more. Its recognized antigen is unknown. No qualities accompany the bases; no much larger clone lies one base away. The entry originates in a study of early T cells in non-severe SARS-CoV-2 infection listed by TCRdb under 2021. About the investigation overall: TCR sequencing used bulk RNA from unsorted whole blood, so alpha and beta chains could not be paired.

Study-level results and caveats: VDJdb matching was skewed toward anti-spike CD8 responses and likely underestimated virus-specific expansions by missing private and CD4 specificities.

The study was a case-control design nested within a healthcare worker cohort in London, UK, with weekly nasopharyngeal swab PCR tests and blood sampling. Healthcare workers were enrolled in the week of the UK lockdown, from 23 to 31 March 2020, and were followed every week for up to about 16 weeks. Library construction relied on 5' RACE. Reads for this sample came from a NextSeq 500. Unique molecular identifiers were attached to individual cDNA molecules in the TCR library protocol so that sequencing error and PCR bias could be corrected. Both TCR alpha and beta chains were sequenced, and tight co-correlation was observed between alpha and beta sequence abundances in each sample. Turning to the authors' computational methods: V gene, J gene and CDR3 annotation of TCR sequences was performed with Decombinator V4. TCRs were defined as expanded if a significant change between any two time points was detected under a Poisson model with p below 0.0001. Abundances of TCRs were expressed as counts per million after normalisation to the total number of TCRs sequenced in each sample. MAIT TCRs were defined by TRAV1-2 paired with TRAJ12, TRAJ20 or TRAJ33, and iNKT TCRs by TRAV10 paired with TRAJ18. VDJdb, accessed 1 November 2021, was searched for CMV, EBV and SARS-CoV-2 annotated TCRs, with TCRs annotated for multiple antigens excluded. Using fastp trimming at Q25 and MiXCR clonotype assembly, TCRdb reanalyzed the public sequencing data and kept in-frame beta chains. Entries that share a CDR3 protein sequence are merged under the most common genes and DNA. These V and J calls originate from TCRdb's pipeline instead of the authors' own analysis. The sample has 61,000 or so distinct CDR3 sequences on record, around 12% of them singletons. 0.95% to 1.5% of the sample belongs to the ten largest clones.

V and J are trimmed by 3 bases and 4 bases, and the gene matches miss 9 bases of the junction. CDR1 and CDR2, looked up from the germline V gene, are SGHRS and YFSETQ. From the cysteine up to the phenylalanine, the CDR3 has a length of 15 residues. Kept here is only the CDR3 DNA, which spans 45 bases and is read in frame from base 1. The specimen comprised whole blood, sampled at baseline. This TCR came from an adult who was a healthcare worker with PCR-confirmed SARS-CoV-2 infection or an uninfected control (not recorded which). The donor label of this sample is uncertain. The V and J genes are TRBV5-1 and TRBJ1-1; a stretch of 7 junction bases matches TRBD1. The DNA is as follows: TGCGCCAGCAGCTCGAACCAGGGGGATTTCACTGAAGCTTTCTTT. The encoded protein is CASSSNQGDFTEAFF.